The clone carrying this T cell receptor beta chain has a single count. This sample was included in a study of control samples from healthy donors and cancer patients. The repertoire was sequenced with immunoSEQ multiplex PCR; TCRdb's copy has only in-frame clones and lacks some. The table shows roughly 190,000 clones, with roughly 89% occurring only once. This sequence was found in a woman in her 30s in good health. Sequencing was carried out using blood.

CDR3 protein: CASSSGLTYNEQFF. The CDR3 DNA reads TGTGCCAGCAGTTCGGGACTAACCTACAATGAGCAGTTCTTC. The chain employs TRBV27 and TRBJ2-1, with TRBD2 matching over 7 bases. Unmatched junction bases numbered 2, after V lost 4 bases and J lost 2 bases. CDR3 length: 14 residues. Germline V gene lookup returns CDR1 MNHEY and CDR2 SMNVEV (reference sequence).